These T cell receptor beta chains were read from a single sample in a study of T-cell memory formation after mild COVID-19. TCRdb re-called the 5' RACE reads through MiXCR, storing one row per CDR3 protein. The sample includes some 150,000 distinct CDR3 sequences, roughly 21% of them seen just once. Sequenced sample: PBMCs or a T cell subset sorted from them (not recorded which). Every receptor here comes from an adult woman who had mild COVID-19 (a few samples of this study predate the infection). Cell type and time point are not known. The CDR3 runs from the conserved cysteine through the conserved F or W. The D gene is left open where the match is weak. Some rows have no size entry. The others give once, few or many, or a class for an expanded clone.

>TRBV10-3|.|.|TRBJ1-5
CAISARENQPQHF
TGTGCCATCAGTGCCAGGGAAAATCAGCCCCAGCATTTT
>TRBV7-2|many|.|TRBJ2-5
CASSLAAETQYF
TGTGCCAGCAGTTTAGCGGCGGAGACCCAGTACTTC
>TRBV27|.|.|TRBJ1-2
CASSLSRRAANYGYTF
TGTGCCAGCAGTTTATCGAGGAGGGCGGCTAACTATGGCTACACCTTC
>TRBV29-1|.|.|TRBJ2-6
CSGLSGANVLTF
TGCAGCGGGTTATCTGGGGCCAACGTCCTGACTTTC
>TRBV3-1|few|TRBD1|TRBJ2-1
CASSQVQGAGDEQFF
TGTGCCAGCAGCCAAGTTCAGGGGGCTGGGGATGAGCAGTTCTTC
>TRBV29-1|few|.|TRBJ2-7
CSVARSGVSYEQYF
TGCAGCGTTGCCCGGTCAGGGGTAAGCTACGAGCAGTACTTC
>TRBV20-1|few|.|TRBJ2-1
CSAIVRGIYNEQFF
TGCAGTGCTATCGTCCGGGGGATTTACAATGAGCAGTTCTTC
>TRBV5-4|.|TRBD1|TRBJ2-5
CASSTQGARETQYF
TGTGCCAGCAGTACACAGGGGGCGCGAGAGACCCAGTACTTC
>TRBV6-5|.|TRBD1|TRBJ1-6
CASSHGDRGNSPLHF
TGTGCCAGCAGTCACGGGGACAGGGGGAATTCACCCCTCCACTTT
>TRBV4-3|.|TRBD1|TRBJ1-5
CASSQGDRVGQPQHF
TGCGCCAGCAGCCAGGGGGACAGGGTAGGTCAGCCCCAGCATTTT